This T cell receptor beta chain derives from a study of blood T cell repertoires in COVID-19. Method: immunoSEQ multiplex PCR; TCRdb's copy keeps in-frame clones and lacks some. The data show around 200,000 clones, with roughly nine tenths seen just once and approximately 6.7% held by the top ten. This clone was picked up one time. The source of this sequence is a man aged 40-50 years with acute or convalescent COVID-19. The sample taken for sequencing was peripheral blood.

CDR3 DNA: TGTGCCAGCAGTTGGACTAGCGGGGGTATCACAGATACGCAGTATTTT. Its translation is CASSWTSGGITDTQYF. The J gene is TRBJ2-3, the V gene TRBV6-5, with 13 bases aligning to TRBD2. The length of the CDR3 is 16 residues. CDR1 and CDR2 (germline): MNHEY, SVGAGI. V dropped 4 bases and J dropped 2; count of bases not matched to a gene: 3.